Below are 21 T cell receptor beta chains sequenced from a single sample in a study of cytomegalovirus exposure and HLA in healthy donors. Primers for the PCR totalled 60 Vbeta and 13 Jbeta. TCRdb's table, derived via immunoSEQ multiplex PCR, lists solely in-frame clones and lacks some. The table has about 130,000 clones, approximately 61% seen once. The material sequenced was PBMCs. The receptors derive from a human donor in good health.

The chain carries TRBV27 and TRBJ2-7; possible D gene TRBD2, 6 bases. This CDR3 comprises 13 residues. The V gene's germline CDR1 is MNHEY and CDR2 SMNVEV (reference sequence). Deletions cut 6 bases from V and 1 base from J, with 10 bases between. The CDR3 bases are TGTGCCAGCAGGGGAGGAGAGTCCTACGAGCAGTACTTC. Protein sequence: CASRGGESYEQYF.

The V and J genes are TRBV10-3 and TRBJ2-7; 10 positions agree with TRBD1. Germline CDR1 reads ENHRY; CDR2 reads SYGVKD. The CDR3 length is 15 residues. Unmatched junction bases numbered 11, after V lost 7 bases and J lost 5 bases. In DNA form, the CDR3 reads TGTGCCATCAAAGGGGGGACAGGGGCGACGGACGAGCAGTACTTC. Translating gives CAIKGGTGATDEQYF.

This clone turned up a few times. The genes are TRBV29-1 and TRBJ2-7, with D perhaps matching TRBD2 (7 bases). This CDR3 has 15 residues. The germline gives CDR1 SQVTM, CDR2 ANQGSEA. Trimming took 1 base from V and 2 from J, leaving 15 bases between them. CDR3: CSVEGGRELPYEQYF. In DNA, the CDR3 is TGCAGCGTTGAAGGGGGGCGGGAGCTCCCCTACGAGCAGTACTTC.

The chain carries TRBV2 and TRBJ2-5; 7 bases align to TRBD2. The J call may not be correct, given that the DNA end is closer to TRBJ2-7. The CDR3 runs 15 residues. The germline V gene has CDR1 SNHLY and CDR2 FYNNEI. The CDR3 sequence: CASSGRGTGSYEQYF. The CDR3 DNA reads TGTGCCAGCAGTGGGCGGGGGACCGGGTCCTACGAGCAGTACTTC.

Here the CDR3 reads CASSSDRVRQPQHF. CDR3 coding DNA: TGTGCCAGCAGCTCCGACAGGGTAAGGCAGCCCCAGCATTTT. The chain is built from TRBV7-9 and TRBJ1-5; 7 bases line up with TRBD1. Germline V gene data show CDR1 as SEHNR and CDR2 as FQNEAQ (reference sequence). The V and J ends lost 4 bases and 7 bases, in that order; junction bases with no gene match: 7. This CDR3 contains 14 residues.

This clone was counted a few times. This chain links TRBV4-1 with TRBJ2-7; TRBD2 matches at 9 bases. J was trimmed by 2 bases and V by 0 bases; bases with no gene match: 11. CDR1 is MGHRA, CDR2 YSYEKL, per germline. This CDR3 is built from 18 residues. For the CDR3, the DNA is TGCGCCAGCAGCCAAGATCCCCTAGCGGGAACGAGGGCCTACGAGCAGTACTTC. Protein product: CASSQDPLAGTRAYEQYF.

The V and J genes are TRBV13 and TRBJ2-7; D is ambiguous. CDR3 length equals 13 residues. Between the trimmed V and J ends, which lost 1 base and 6 bases, there was a span of 10 bases. From germline, CDR1 is PRHDT and CDR2 FYEKMQ (reference sequence). CDR3: CASSLDSRSEQYF. In DNA, the CDR3 is TGTGCCAGCAGCTTAGATTCAAGGAGCGAGCAGTACTTC.

This chain connects TRBV6-1 to TRBJ1-1; possibly TRBD1 for D (5 bases). The germline V gene encodes CDR1 MNHNS and CDR2 SASEGT. This CDR3 is built from 14 residues. Deletions cut 6 bases from V and 0 bases from J, with 11 bases between. CDR3 in DNA: TGTGCCAGCAGGATATTGACAGTGAACACTGAAGCTTTCTTT. It translates to CASRILTVNTEAFF.

V is TRBV7-9 and J is TRBJ2-5; the D gene is possibly TRBD1 (5 bases). This CDR3 spans 13 amino acids. Trimming stripped 2 bases from V and 2 bases from J, with 6 bases between. The germline gives CDR1 SEHNR, CDR2 FQNEAQ (reference sequence). Here the CDR3 DNA reads TGTGCCAGCAGCTTATACAGGCAAGAGACCCAGTACTTC. Amino acid sequence: CASSLYRQETQYF.

The chain recombines TRBV2 with TRBJ1-5; 10 nucleotides match TRBD1. Per the germline V gene, CDR1 is SNHLY and CDR2 is FYNNEI. The length of the CDR3 is 14 residues. With 5 bases clipped from V and 5 bases from J, the junction kept 3 bases outside the gene matches. CDR3 amino acids: CASSRQGADQPQHF. Here the CDR3 DNA reads TGTGCCAGCAGTCGACAGGGGGCGGATCAGCCCCAGCATTTT.

This clone was found a few times. This chain connects TRBV5-1 to TRBJ2-1, with 7 bases aligning to TRBD1. Germline lookup yields CDR1 SGHRS and CDR2 YFSETQ. The CDR3 has 15 amino acids. Losses at the gene ends were 7 bases for V and 4 bases for J; bases not matched to a gene: 11. CDR3: CASVGEGAEYNEQFF. CDR3 coding DNA: TGCGCCAGCGTCGGAGAGGGGGCGGAGTACAATGAGCAGTTCTTC.

V gene TRBV6-5 combines with J gene TRBJ2-7, with D hard to call. V was pared by 5 bases and J by 4 bases, with 12 bases between. Germline CDR1 is MNHEY and CDR2 is SVGAGI. CDR3 size: 13 residues. The CDR3 reads CASSKPGGYEQYF. In nucleotides, the CDR3 is TGTGCCAGCAGTAAACCTGGCGGATACGAGCAGTACTTC.

This clone showed up just a few times. The V and J genes are TRBV20-1 and TRBJ2-3; a possible D gene is TRBD2 (5 bases). Trimming cost V 3 bases and J 4 bases, with 5 bases left between them. Germline assignment: CDR1 DFQATT and CDR2 SNEGSKA (reference sequence). The CDR3 runs to 11 residues. CDR3: CSARRADTQYF. CDR3 nucleotide sequence: TGCAGTGCTAGGAGGGCAGATACGCAGTATTTT.

The chain joins TRBV7-8 to TRBJ1-4; D unresolved. V was pared by 8 bases and J by 0 bases, with 7 bases between. CDR3 size: 13 residues. Germline values: CDR1 SGHVS, CDR2 FQNEAQ. CDR3 sequence (DNA): TGTGCCAGCCCTAATCCAACTAATGAAAAACTGTTTTTT. Protein sequence: CASPNPTNEKLFF.

This chain connects TRBV6-6 to TRBJ2-2; 11 bases are shared with TRBD1. CDR1 and CDR2 (germline): MNHNY, SVGAGI (reference sequence). Trimming took 2 bases from V and 7 from J; bases not matched to a gene: 3. This CDR3 spans 15 amino acids. The DNA of the CDR3 is TGTGCCAGCAGTTACGGACAGGGGGCGGTCGGGGAGCTGTTTTTT. Amino acid sequence: CASSYGQGAVGELFF.

This clone was picked up a small number of times. The J gene is TRBJ1-5, the V gene TRBV4-3; D not resolved. Germline lookup yields CDR1 LGHNA and CDR2 YSLEER. Deletions cut 4 bases from V and 2 bases from J, with 12 bases between. This CDR3 comprises 15 residues. CDR3 loop: CASSRSSGGNQPQHF. The CDR3 nucleotides read TGCGCCAGCAGCCGTTCTTCGGGAGGCAATCAGCCCCAGCATTTT.

The gene calls are TRBV28 and TRBJ2-2, with D possibly matching TRBD1 (6 bases). Germline V gene data show CDR1 as MDHEN and CDR2 as SYDVKM. The V and J ends lost 7 bases and 5 bases respectively, with 17 bases between them. CDR3 length: 15 residues. In nucleotides, the CDR3 is TGTGCCAGCACTACAACAGGGATCGGGACCGGGGAGCTGTTTTTT. Protein product: CASTTTGIGTGELFF.

This chain connects TRBV7-6 to TRBJ2-7, with 9 bases identical to TRBD2. There are 20 residues in the CDR3. CDR1 is SGHVS, CDR2 FNYEAQ, per germline. The V gene end was trimmed by 2 bases and the J gene end by 3 bases; junction bases not matched to a gene: 20. The CDR3 here is CASSLSSPRGAGGRYYEQYF. The CDR3 DNA follows: TGTGCCAGCAGCTTATCGTCCCCTAGGGGGGCGGGAGGGCGTTACTACGAGCAGTACTTC.

A few counts support this clone. The chain combines TRBV28 with TRBJ2-7; a possible D gene is TRBD1 (6 bases). The CDR3 totals 13 residues. CDR1 and CDR2 from the germline V gene are MDHEN and SYDVKM. Trimming left V 6 bases short and J 1 base short, with 10 bases between. CDR3 sequence reads: CASRGGRSYEQYF. For the CDR3, the DNA is TGTGCCAGCAGAGGGGGACGATCCTACGAGCAGTACTTC.

The chain carries TRBV11-2 and TRBJ2-3, with TRBD2 identical over 10 bases. Looked up from germline, CDR1 is SGHAT and CDR2 is FQNNGV. V lost 1 base and J lost 5; bases outside the gene matches: 9. The CDR3 spans 17 residues. The CDR3 nucleotides read TGTGCCAGCAGCTTAGGACCTCTAGCGGGAGCGAGAGATACGCAGTATTTT. Encoded protein: CASSLGPLAGARDTQYF.

The table lists this clone with a few counts. The chain is built from TRBV28 and TRBJ2-7; 13 bases match TRBD2. V was clipped by 2 bases and J by 3 bases; unmatched bases: 16. The CDR3 runs to 20 residues. Germline loops: CDR1 MDHEN, CDR2 SYDVKM. The CDR3 sequence: CASSLPQPPGLAGRDYEQYF. Written as DNA, the CDR3 is TGTGCCAGCAGTTTACCCCAGCCCCCGGGACTAGCGGGAAGGGACTACGAGCAGTACTTC. Full variable domain (outside the CDR3, taken from reference TRBV28 and TRBJ2-7): DVKVTQSSRYLVKRTGEKVFLECVQDMDHENMFWYRQDPGLGLRLIYFSYDVKMKEKGDIPEGYSVSREKKERFSLILESASTNQTSMYLCASSLPQPPGLAGRDYEQYFGPGTRLTVT.